This T cell receptor beta chain was found in a study of blood T cell repertoires in COVID-19. Turning to the study itself: Sites in the United States, Italy and Spain provided acute and convalescent COVID-19 samples. From T cells, B-cell-depleted T cells, or PBMCs came the material, which was cDNA or gDNA.

Data came from immunoSEQ multiplex PCR; TCRdb stores just in-frame clones and leaves some out. The sample holds a few hundred thousand clones, about 90% seen once. This clone is a singleton in its sample. V shed 5 bases, J shed 0 bases, and the junction held 10 bases outside the gene matches. The V gene's germline CDR1 is SEHNR and CDR2 FQNEAQ (reference sequence). This CDR3 has 17 amino acids. Which cohort a participant joined came from the clinical history participants gave. The J gene is TRBJ2-1, the V gene TRBV7-9, with 7 nucleotides matching TRBD2. The sequence was collected from a human donor in a cohort exposed to, infected with or recovered from COVID-19 (not recorded which). The donor label of this sample is uncertain. The sequenced sample consisted of PBMCs or T cells enriched from blood (not recorded which). The CDR3 DNA reads TGTGCCAGCAGCCCCCTTGGGCGGGGGAGCTCCTACAATGAGCAGTTCTTC. It yields the protein CASSPLGRGSSYNEQFF.